A selection of T cell receptor beta chains follows, all from one sample in a study of response to subunit inactivated influenza vaccine. One entry per CDR3 protein, called by TCRdb with MiXCR from the RT-PCR reads. The data contain 540,000 or so distinct CDR3 sequences, about an eighth of them seen just once; the ten biggest clones take up roughly 13%. The sequencing used PBMCs from blood, collected around seven weeks after vaccination. The receptors stem from a man aged 50 to 59 who received an inactivated influenza vaccine. CDR3s leave out the opening cysteine and the closing phenylalanine or tryptophan. Not all rows give a size; the values are once, few, many and, for expanded clones, a class.

>once|TRBV12-3/TRBV12-4|11
ASSKEGAGEQF
>.|TRBV7-2|13
ASSLDRGRGYEQY
>many|TRBV5-1|14
ASSPGWLAGPLEQY
>.|TRBV20-1|10
SAASSDYGYT
>few|TRBV7-9|12
ASSLAGSWETQY
>.|TRBV14|16
ASNQGGLWGGRQETQY
>few|TRBV27|12
ASKLQQNTGELF
>.|TRBV9|12
ASSVDGANYGYT
>many|TRBV5-1|13
ASSLGDSMGNEQF
>few|TRBV20-1|13
SALPYLSLTDTQY
>few|TRBV4-1|17
ASSHHARRTGESYNEQF
>few|TRBV20-1|12
SARDRDTYNEQF
>.|TRBV20-1|12
SAGSAGSSYEQY
>.|TRBV4-3|12
ASSQDLSAYEQY
>.|TRBV5-1|13
ASSLLGQGKNIQY
>few|TRBV28|14
ASSLWASGITDTQY
>few|TRBV20-1|12
SVRGLSSYNEQF
>.|TRBV5-6|13
ASSFRDRVPYEQY
>.|TRBV7-2|13
ASSSERQYPEKLF
>many|TRBV20-1|12
SARDRQGRQPQH
>.|TRBV3-1|13
ASSPAAGGDYEQY
>few|TRBV12-3/TRBV12-4|13
ASSARGYRADTQY
>.|TRBV20-1|16
SARSENGGNFWTDTQY
>.|TRBV3-1|15
ACSPPGLAGLVDTQY
>many|TRBV5-6|11
ASSLGVPNEQF
>many|TRBV5-1|12
ASSSGMGTGELF
>many|TRBV7-2|11
ASSATGRETQY
>few|TRBV7-9|12
ASSSVGGSETQY
>few|TRBV11-2|15
ASKTPIAGGPADTQY
>.|TRBV12-3/TRBV12-4|15
ASSLSVTKIPGVIQY
>few|TRBV7-9|15
ASRKARGLDSYNEQF
>.|TRBV5-1|14
ASSLSYSPSYNEQF
>.|TRBV24-1|11
ATGTSATDTQY
>few|TRBV4-2|13
ASSQDPSGANVLT
>.|TRBV7-9|12
ASRSTGGQNIQY
>.|TRBV7-8|12
ATSLNLKTEKLF
>few|TRBV19|13
ASSPTGLAVDEQF
>few|TRBV20-1|10
SAKLGIYEQY
>.|TRBV20-1|13
SARETSGSTYEQY
>.|TRBV12-3/TRBV12-4|14
ASSPPRTGGRNIQY
>many|TRBV6-2/TRBV6-3|12
ASSDTGVVGEQF
>many|TRBV10-3|15
AISESLRGLGTDTQY
>many|TRBV10-3|12
AITRDRGNNEQF
>many|TRBV12-3/TRBV12-4|13
ASSLSTGNLYGYT
>.|TRBV12-3/TRBV12-4|10
ASSRSSGELF
>few|TRBV5-1|13
ASSLQGALGTEAF
>few|TRBV28|10
ASRGNSHGAF
>few|TRBV10-3|13
AITAGDRDLYGYT
>.|TRBV5-1|15
ASSIFSPGTGGDEQF
>.|TRBV20-1|13
SRRPLAGAYNEQF
>few|TRBV6-2/TRBV6-3|14
ASSSEALAGHYEQY
>.|TRBV7-6|13
ASSLETVGRNEQY
>.|TRBV5-1|10
ASRTGGSEAF
>.|TRBV12-3/TRBV12-4|14
ASSLEGGIITGELF
>.|TRBV4-1|14
ASSQATSGAYNEQF
>many|TRBV7-2|10
ASSPGGGTQY
>few|TRBV27|13
ASTVGTSGFNEQF
>few|TRBV12-3/TRBV12-4|11
ASSGGQYQPQH
>.|TRBV12-3/TRBV12-4|14
ASSLALGQGEYEQY
>.|TRBV5-1|17
ASSFNLGQGASSFYEQY